These 29 T cell receptor beta chains were sequenced from one sample in a study of cytomegalovirus exposure and HLA in healthy donors (dated by TCRdb to 2016 to 2017). Library construction relied on the immunoSEQ multiplex PCR assay. The multiplex PCR relied on a mix of 60 forward primers for TCR Vbeta segments and 13 reverse primers for TCR Jbeta segments. Imported from immuneACCESS, the table was reduced by TCRdb to in-frame sequences with V and J called. These copies leave out some clones; in studies compared against another copy, an unresolved V gene accounts for under half, and the cause of the remainder is not known. This sample comprises 150,000 to 180,000 clones, 65% to 75% of them detected only once. The top ten constitute less than 3.5% of the sample. The sample taken for sequencing was PBMCs. The source of these receptors is a man aged 18 to 30 in good health and CMV-seronegative.

The V gene is TRBV28, the J gene TRBJ2-7; D is perhaps TRBD2 (7 bases). V lost 5 bases to trimming and J lost 3 bases, with 17 bases between them. From germline, CDR1 is MDHEN and CDR2 SYDVKM. This CDR3 comprises 15 residues. The CDR3 region has the DNA TGTGCCAGCAGTCCCCGGGGGGCGGGGAACTACGAGCAGTACTTC. It codes for CASSPRGAGNYEQYF.

Regarding this clone: Its ends do not fully match the called genes, so a read error is possible. The CDR3 DNA reads as TGTGCCGGCAGTGGGGCCTGGGAGACCCAGTACTTC. Amino acids: CAGSGAWETQYF. The chain recombines TRBV2 with TRBJ2-5; tentatively, D is TRBD1 (5 bases). CDR3 length equals 12 residues. Germline CDR1 and CDR2: SNHLY and FYNNEI.

This clone has just a few counts. V is TRBV6-1 and J is TRBJ1-3, with D perhaps TRBD1 (5 bases). Trimming stripped 3 bases from V and 4 bases from J, with 13 bases between. Germline loops: CDR1 MNHNS, CDR2 SASEGT. The CDR3 totals 15 residues. The CDR3 region has the DNA TGTGCCAGCAGTGACCTTCAGGGCCTCGGAAACACCATATATTTT. This codes for CASSDLQGLGNTIYF.

The genes are TRBV4-3 and TRBJ1-2; 7 bases line up with TRBD1. The CDR3 runs to 17 residues. V lost 0 bases to trimming and J lost 3 bases; unmatched junction nucleotides: 10. CDR1 is LGHNA, CDR2 YSLEER, per germline. The CDR3 sequence is CASSQDVGTAPYYGYTF. The CDR3 DNA follows: TGCGCCAGCAGCCAAGACGTTGGGACAGCACCTTACTATGGCTACACCTTC.

The rearrangement uses TRBV5-1 and TRBJ2-7, with D possibly matching TRBD2 (7 bases). CDR1 is SGHRS, CDR2 YFSETQ, per germline. The CDR3 is 15 residues long. Trimming took 0 bases from V and 0 from J, leaving 10 bases between them. Here the CDR3 DNA reads TGCGCCAGCAGCTTGGCGGGGGGCGGCTCCTACGAGCAGTACTTC. Amino acid sequence: CASSLAGGGSYEQYF.

This clone was observed a handful of times. The V gene is TRBV2, the J gene TRBJ1-4; 7 bases are a match to TRBD1. From germline, CDR1 is SNHLY and CDR2 FYNNEI. V shed 6 bases and J 0 bases; nucleotides not matched to a gene: 4. This CDR3 has 15 residues. The DNA of the CDR3 is TGTGCCAGCAGGGCAGGGGGGTCAACTAATGAAAAACTGTTTTTT. Translating it yields CASRAGGSTNEKLFF.

This chain uses TRBV7-9 with TRBJ2-2, with 11 bases matching TRBD2. J gave up 6 bases and V 3 bases, and 0 bases lay outside the gene matches. This CDR3 is 14 amino acids long. The germline V gene encodes CDR1 SEHNR and CDR2 FQNEAQ (reference sequence). The CDR3 sequence: CASSLGLAAGELFF. CDR3 sequence (DNA): TGTGCCAGCAGCTTGGGACTAGCGGCCGGGGAGCTGTTTTTT.

Comment on this clone: A junction boundary mismatches the germline segment, possibly from a read error. The chain employs TRBV11-2 and TRBJ2-3; 8 bases are a match to TRBD2. The CDR3 runs to 15 residues. The germline gives CDR1 SGHAT, CDR2 FQNNGV. The CDR3, as DNA: TGTGCCAGCAGTCAGGCGCGGACTAGCAAAGATACGCAGTATTTT. Translated, it gives CASSQARTSKDTQYF.

In this sample, this clone turned up once. The chain recombines TRBV6-1 with TRBJ2-7; TRBD1 matches at 7 bases. Per the germline V gene, CDR1 is MNHNS and CDR2 is SASEGT. J was trimmed by 6 bases and V by 7 bases; bases with no gene match: 9. The CDR3 totals 13 residues. CDR3 coding DNA: TGTGCCAGCACCCCAACAGGGGCTGGCGAGCAGTACGTC. Amino acid sequence: CASTPTGAGEQYV.

This clone is a singleton in its sample. This chain joins TRBV29-1 and TRBJ2-5; TRBD1 might be the D (5 bases). The CDR3 loop spans 12 amino acids. CDR1 is SQVTM, CDR2 ANQGSEA, per germline. Trimming shortened V by 3 bases and J by 6 bases, and 11 bases separated the two germline ends. CDR3 DNA: TGCAGCGTTGATCCCAGGGCCAAGACCCAGTACTTC. This gives the protein CSVDPRAKTQYF.

This chain connects TRBV19 to TRBJ1-1; 7 bases line up with TRBD1. CDR1 is LNHDA and CDR2 is SQIVND in the germline V gene (reference sequence). J was trimmed by 0 bases and V by 5 bases; bases with no gene match: 9. CDR3 length: 16 amino acids. Written as DNA, the CDR3 is TGTGCCAGTAGTCTCCTGGAGGGACAGATGAACACTGAAGCTTTCTTT. This gives the protein CASSLLEGQMNTEAFF. Full variable domain (missing parts from reference TRBV19 and TRBJ1-1): DGGITQSPKYLFRKEGQNVTLSCEQNLNHDAMYWYRQDPGQGLRLIYYSQIVNDFQKGDIAEGYSVSREKKESFPLTVTSAQKNPTAFYLCASSLLEGQMNTEAFFGQGTRLTVV.

CDR3 protein: CASRDRGPYTEAFF. CDR3 nucleotides: TGTGCCAGCAGAGACAGGGGACCGTACACTGAAGCTTTCTTT. V and J are TRBV13 and TRBJ1-1; TRBD1 aligns across 8 bases. The V and J ends lost 6 bases and 3 bases, in that order; junction bases with no gene match: 6. CDR1 is PRHDT and CDR2 is FYEKMQ in the germline V gene (reference sequence). CDR3 size: 14 residues.

The CDR3 protein is CASSTTGQGYNEQFF. In DNA, the CDR3 is TGTGCCAGTAGTACGACGGGACAGGGGTACAATGAGCAGTTCTTC. The chain joins TRBV19 to TRBJ2-1; TRBD1 aligns across 10 bases. CDR1 is LNHDA, CDR2 SQIVND, per germline (reference sequence). J lost 4 bases, V lost 4 bases, and 4 bases had no gene match. The CDR3 extends over 15 amino acids.

The genes are TRBV9 and TRBJ2-5; 11 nucleotides agree with TRBD2. Per germline, CDR1 SGDLS and CDR2 YYNGEE. The CDR3 consists of 16 residues. V shed 0 bases, J shed 1 base, and the junction held 2 bases outside the gene matches. The CDR3 reads CASSVAGLAGQETQYF. Here the CDR3 DNA reads TGTGCCAGCAGCGTAGCAGGACTAGCGGGCCAAGAGACCCAGTACTTC.

The rearrangement joins TRBV28 to TRBJ1-4, with D hard to call. The germline V gene has CDR1 MDHEN and CDR2 SYDVKM. The length of the CDR3 is 15 residues. With 4 bases removed from V and 0 bases from J, the gap between germline ends came to 9 bases. The CDR3 spells CASSSPGATNEKLFF. CDR3 DNA sequence: TGTGCCAGCAGTTCCCCAGGCGCAACTAATGAAAAACTGTTTTTT.

The rearrangement joins TRBV7-9 to TRBJ1-1, with TRBD1 identical over 7 bases. After removal of 1 base from V and 5 bases from J, the junction contained 4 bases not matched to a gene. Germline CDR1 SEHNR, CDR2 FQNEAQ (reference sequence). The CDR3 covers 14 residues. The chain's CDR3 is CASSLDAGGTEAFF. The CDR3 bases are TGTGCCAGCAGCTTAGACGCAGGGGGGACTGAAGCTTTCTTT.

The CDR3 coding sequence is TGTGCCAGCAGCTTGGGTAGGACAACTCGCTACTACGAGCAGTACGTC. It codes for CASSLGRTTRYYEQYV. This chain joins TRBV5-6 and TRBJ2-7; tentatively, D is TRBD1 (5 bases). The germline gives CDR1 SGHDT, CDR2 YYEEEE. The CDR3 totals 16 residues. With 0 bases removed from V and 3 bases from J, the gap between germline ends came to 16 bases.

J is TRBJ1-3 and V is TRBV28; TRBD1 matches at 10 bases. V lost 1 base, J lost 4 bases, and 4 bases stayed unmatched. Germline lookup yields CDR1 MDHEN and CDR2 SYDVKM. The CDR3 is made up of 16 amino acids. The chain's CDR3 is CASSLLDRGLGNTIYF. In DNA form, the CDR3 reads TGTGCCAGCAGTTTATTGGACAGGGGGTTAGGAAACACCATATATTTT.

The rearrangement uses TRBV5-5 and TRBJ2-2; D is unclear. V was clipped by 1 base and J by 4 bases, with 5 bases between them. The CDR3 is 13 residues long. Germline CDR1 SGHKS, CDR2 YYEKEE (reference sequence). The DNA for the CDR3 is TGTGCCAGCAGCTTGTCGGTCACCGGGGAGCTGTTTTTT. Protein: CASSLSVTGELFF.

This chain joins TRBV5-1 and TRBJ2-3, with 15 bases lining up with TRBD2. Germline trimming cut 6 bases from V and 0 bases from J; bases unmatched to any gene: 8. The germline CDR1 and CDR2 sequences are SGHRS and YFSETQ. The CDR3 runs to 18 residues. CDR3 in DNA: TGCGCCAGCAACTCAGGGACTAGCGGGGGGCTTAGCACAGATACGCAGTATTTT. Translation: CASNSGTSGGLSTDTQYF.

V is TRBV5-1 and J is TRBJ2-4; weak D call: TRBD1 (5 bases). CDR3 size: 14 residues. The germline V gene has CDR1 SGHRS and CDR2 YFSETQ. V gave up 0 bases and J gave up 6 bases, with 10 bases separating them. The CDR3 here is CASSLGQPRNIQYF. CDR3 bases: TGCGCCAGCAGCTTGGGACAGCCCAGAAACATTCAGTACTTC.

This sequence joins TRBV11-3 and TRBJ2-3; 10 bases map to TRBD2. V trimming: 5 bases; J trimming: 2 bases; junction bases outside the gene matches: 7. The CDR3 has 16 residues. Germline CDR1 and CDR2: SGHNT and YENEEA. The CDR3 is CASSTGLAEFTDTQYF. The CDR3 DNA is TGTGCCAGCAGCACAGGACTAGCGGAGTTCACAGATACGCAGTATTTT.

For this clone: The sample holds other DNA sequences that translate to the same CDR3. V and J are TRBV29-1 and TRBJ1-1; D is undetermined. There are 10 residues in the CDR3. V was cut by 5 bases and J by 2 bases, with 3 bases left in between. CDR1 and CDR2 (germline): SQVTM, ANQGSEA. The CDR3 protein is CSVLNTEAFF. Here the CDR3 DNA reads TGCAGCGTTCTAAACACTGAAGCTTTCTTT.

The genes are TRBV7-8 and TRBJ1-6; the match to TRBD1 covers 7 bases. Per the germline V gene, CDR1 is SGHVS and CDR2 is FQNEAQ. This CDR3 region has 17 residues. Germline trimming cut 5 bases from V and 7 bases from J; bases unmatched to any gene: 14. CDR3 sequence: CASSPQGRGQRNSPLHF. As DNA, the CDR3 is TGTGCCAGCAGCCCCCAGGGGCGGGGACAGAGAAATTCACCCCTCCACTTT.

This sequence joins TRBV27 and TRBJ2-5; the match to TRBD2 covers 9 bases. CDR1 MNHEY and CDR2 SMNVEV come from the germline V gene (reference sequence). V was pared by 0 bases and J by 5 bases, with 4 bases of the junction left unmatched. CDR3 size: 15 residues. The CDR3 DNA sequence: TGTGCCAGCAGTTTATCATCGGCGGGAGGGGAGACCCAGTACTTC. This gives the protein CASSLSSAGGETQYF.

The rearrangement joins TRBV11-2 to TRBJ2-7, with D possibly matching TRBD1 (5 bases). Trimming stripped 0 bases from V and 3 bases from J, with 12 bases between. Germline V gene data show CDR1 as SGHAT and CDR2 as FQNNGV. The CDR3 has 15 amino acids. The CDR3 spells CASSLDGAGHYEQYV. DNA of the CDR3: TGTGCCAGCAGCTTAGATGGGGCAGGGCACTACGAGCAGTACGTC.

The chain is built from TRBV10-1 and TRBJ2-3; 7 bases agree with TRBD2. Trimming at V came to 4 bases and at J to 5 bases, leaving 6 bases not matched to a gene. This CDR3 spans 14 amino acids. Looked up from germline, CDR1 is WNHNN and CDR2 is SYGVQD (reference sequence). The CDR3 region has the DNA TGCGCCAGCAGTGTGGGGCTAGCGGAAGATACGCAGTATTTT. Its protein is CASSVGLAEDTQYF.

The chain joins TRBV18 to TRBJ1-3, with D unclear. The V gene lost 0 bases and the J gene lost 3 bases, with 6 bases spanning the gap. The V gene's germline CDR1 is KGHSH and CDR2 LQKENI. The CDR3 is 14 residues long. CDR3 in amino acids: CASSPPGNGNTIYF. The DNA of the CDR3 is TGTGCCAGCTCACCACCGGGCAATGGAAACACCATATATTTT.

V usage is TRBV11-2 and J usage is TRBJ2-5, with 7 bases aligning to TRBD1. The CDR3 sequence is 19 residues long. The trim removed 0 bases at V and 4 bases at J, leaving 17 bases unmatched. Germline loops: CDR1 SGHAT, CDR2 FQNNGV. CDR3 in DNA: TGTGCCAGCAGCTTAGATCGGACAGGACACTACCGGCCGCTAGAGACCCAGTACTTC. This gives the protein CASSLDRTGHYRPLETQYF.